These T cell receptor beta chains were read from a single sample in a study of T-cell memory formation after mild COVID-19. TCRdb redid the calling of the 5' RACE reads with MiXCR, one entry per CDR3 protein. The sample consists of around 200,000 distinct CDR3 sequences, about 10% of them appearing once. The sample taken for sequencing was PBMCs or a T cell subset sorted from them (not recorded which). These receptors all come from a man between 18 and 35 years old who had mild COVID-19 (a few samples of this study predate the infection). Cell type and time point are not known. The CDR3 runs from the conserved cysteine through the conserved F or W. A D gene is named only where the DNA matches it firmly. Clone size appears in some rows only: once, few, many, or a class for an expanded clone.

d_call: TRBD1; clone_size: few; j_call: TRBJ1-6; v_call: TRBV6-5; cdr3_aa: CASSWDSSYNSPLHF; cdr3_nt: TGTGCCAGCAGTTGGGACAGCTCCTATAATTCACCCCTCCACTTT
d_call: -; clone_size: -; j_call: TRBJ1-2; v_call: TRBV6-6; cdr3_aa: CASSYSPGTRDGYTF; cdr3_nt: TGTGCCAGCAGTTACTCCCCCGGGACAAGGGATGGCTACACCTTC
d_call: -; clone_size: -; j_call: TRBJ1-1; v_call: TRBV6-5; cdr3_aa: CASSPRTALNTEAFF; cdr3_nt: TGTGCCAGCAGCCCACGGACAGCGTTGAACACTGAAGCTTTCTTT
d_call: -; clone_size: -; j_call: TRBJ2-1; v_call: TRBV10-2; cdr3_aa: CASSRPGLDHNEQFF; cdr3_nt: TGCGCCAGCAGTAGACCCGGGCTAGACCACAATGAGCAGTTCTTC
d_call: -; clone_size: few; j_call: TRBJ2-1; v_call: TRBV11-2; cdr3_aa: CASSLTGVRSGEQFF; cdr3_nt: TGTGCCAGCAGCCTGACGGGGGTGAGGTCAGGTGAGCAGTTCTTC
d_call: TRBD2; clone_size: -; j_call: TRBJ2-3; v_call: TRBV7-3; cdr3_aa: CASSSGLAGTLDYF; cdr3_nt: TGTGCCAGCAGCTCTGGACTAGCGGGGACCCTCGACTATTTT
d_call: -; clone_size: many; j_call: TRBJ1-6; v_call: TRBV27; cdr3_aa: CASSLTYNSPLHF; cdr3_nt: TGTGCCAGCAGTTTAACTTATAATTCACCCCTCCACTTT
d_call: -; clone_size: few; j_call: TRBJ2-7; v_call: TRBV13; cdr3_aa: CASSLVLDVQYF; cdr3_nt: TGTGCCAGCAGCTTGGTGCTAGATGTGCAGTACTTC
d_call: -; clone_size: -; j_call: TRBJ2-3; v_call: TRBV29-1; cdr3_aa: CSAKGRVTDTQYF; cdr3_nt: TGCAGCGCCAAGGGACGAGTCACAGATACGCAGTATTTT
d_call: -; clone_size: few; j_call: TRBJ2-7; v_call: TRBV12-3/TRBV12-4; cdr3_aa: CASSFVPNLYEQYF; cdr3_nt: TGTGCCAGCAGTTTTGTTCCGAATCTCTACGAGCAGTACTTC
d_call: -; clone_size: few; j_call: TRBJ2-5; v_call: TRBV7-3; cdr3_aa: CASSLSPQETQYF; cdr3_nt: TGTGCCAGCAGCCTCTCCCCCCAAGAGACCCAGTACTTC
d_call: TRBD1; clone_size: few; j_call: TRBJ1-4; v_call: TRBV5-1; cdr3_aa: CASSPQGAGEKLFF; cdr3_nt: TGCGCCAGCAGCCCACAGGGGGCTGGGGAAAAACTGTTTTTT
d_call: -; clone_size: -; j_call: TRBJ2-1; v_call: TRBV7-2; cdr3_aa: CASSSGGGLSYNEQFF; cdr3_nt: TGTGCCAGCAGCTCTGGGGGGGGGCTCTCCTACAATGAGCAGTTCTTC
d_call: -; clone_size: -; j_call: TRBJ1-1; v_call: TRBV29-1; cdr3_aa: CSVSRNTEAFF; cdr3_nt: TGCAGCGTTTCCAGGAACACTGAAGCTTTCTTT
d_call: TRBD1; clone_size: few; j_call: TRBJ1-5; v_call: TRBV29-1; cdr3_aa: CSASTGANQPQHF; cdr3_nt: TGCAGCGCCTCGACAGGGGCCAATCAGCCCCAGCATTTT
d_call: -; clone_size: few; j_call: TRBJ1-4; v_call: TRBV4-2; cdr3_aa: CASSQDPTENEKLFF; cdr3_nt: TGTGCCAGCAGCCAAGACCCGACAGAGAATGAAAAACTGTTTTTT
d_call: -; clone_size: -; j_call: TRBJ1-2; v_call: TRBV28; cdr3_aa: CASVGHAEYGYTF; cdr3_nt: TGTGCCAGCGTCGGACACGCCGAATATGGCTACACCTTC
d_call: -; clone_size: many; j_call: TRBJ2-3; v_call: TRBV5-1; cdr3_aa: CASSPGAGSTDTQYF; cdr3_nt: TGCGCCAGCAGCCCGGGGGCAGGGAGCACAGATACGCAGTATTTT
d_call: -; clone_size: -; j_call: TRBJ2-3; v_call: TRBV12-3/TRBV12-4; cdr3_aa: CASNRGNADRWRDDTQYF; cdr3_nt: TGTGCCAGCAACCGAGGTAACGCGGACAGGTGGAGGGACGATACGCAGTATTTT
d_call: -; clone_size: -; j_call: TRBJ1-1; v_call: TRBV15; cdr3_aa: CATSRVISRGSAFF; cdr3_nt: TGTGCCACCAGCAGAGTTATTAGCAGGGGCTCAGCTTTCTTT
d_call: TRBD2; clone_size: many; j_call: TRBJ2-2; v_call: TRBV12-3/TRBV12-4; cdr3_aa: CASSSPWGGDTGELFF; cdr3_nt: TGTGCCAGCAGTTCACCCTGGGGGGGGGACACCGGGGAGCTGTTTTTT
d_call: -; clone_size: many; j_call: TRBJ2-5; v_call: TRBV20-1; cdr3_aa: CSARGGETQYF; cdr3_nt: TGCAGTGCTAGAGGGGGGGAGACCCAGTACTTC
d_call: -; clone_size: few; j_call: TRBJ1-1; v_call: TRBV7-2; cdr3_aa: CASSLVGVLNTEAFF; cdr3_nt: TGTGCCAGCAGCTTAGTCGGAGTTCTGAACACTGAAGCTTTCTTT
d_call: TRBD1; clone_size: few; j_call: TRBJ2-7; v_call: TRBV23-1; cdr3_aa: CASVLGQGDSYEQYF; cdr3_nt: TGCGCCAGCGTACTTGGACAGGGGGACTCCTACGAGCAGTACTTC
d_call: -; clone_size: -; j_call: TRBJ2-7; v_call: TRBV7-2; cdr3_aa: CASSPGTRMSSYEQYF; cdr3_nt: TGTGCCAGCAGCCCCGGGACCCGGATGAGCTCCTACGAGCAGTACTTC
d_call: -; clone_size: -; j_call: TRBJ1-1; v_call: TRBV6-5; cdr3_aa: CASLGAQITEAFF; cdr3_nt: TGTGCCAGCTTGGGGGCGCAGATCACTGAAGCTTTCTTT
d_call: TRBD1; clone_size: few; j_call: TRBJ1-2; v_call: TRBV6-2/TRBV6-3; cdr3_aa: CASSHGQGYGYTF; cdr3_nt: TGTGCCAGCAGCCACGGACAGGGCTATGGCTACACCTTC
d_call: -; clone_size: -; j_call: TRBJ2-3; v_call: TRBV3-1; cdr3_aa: CASSQDGLAADTQYF; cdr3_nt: TGTGCCAGCAGCCAAGATGGGCTAGCAGCAGATACGCAGTATTTT
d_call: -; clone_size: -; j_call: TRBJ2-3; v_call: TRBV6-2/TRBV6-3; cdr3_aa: CASSRRTQHDTDTQYF; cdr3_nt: TGTGCCAGCAGTCGCCGGACCCAACATGACACAGATACGCAGTATTTT
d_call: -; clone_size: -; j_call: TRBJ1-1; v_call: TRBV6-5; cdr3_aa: CASSYSGSRAFF; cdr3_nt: TGTGCCAGCAGTTACTCCGGCTCGCGAGCTTTCTTT
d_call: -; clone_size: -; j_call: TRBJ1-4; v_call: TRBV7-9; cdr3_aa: CASSLVILGANEKLFF; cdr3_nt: TGTGCCAGCAGCTTAGTGATCCTCGGGGCTAATGAAAAACTGTTTTTT
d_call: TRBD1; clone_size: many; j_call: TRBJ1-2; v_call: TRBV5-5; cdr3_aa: CASSSGQTYGYTF; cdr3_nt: TGTGCCAGCAGCTCGGGACAGACCTATGGCTACACCTTC
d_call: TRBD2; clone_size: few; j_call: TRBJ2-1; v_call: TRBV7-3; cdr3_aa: CASSLRKLAGGSNEQFF; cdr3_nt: TGTGCCAGCAGCTTACGGAAACTAGCGGGGGGCTCCAATGAGCAGTTCTTC
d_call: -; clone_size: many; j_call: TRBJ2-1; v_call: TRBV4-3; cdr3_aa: CASSQLLGTLSHEQFF; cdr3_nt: TGCGCCAGCAGCCAACTCCTCGGGACCCTAAGCCATGAGCAGTTCTTC
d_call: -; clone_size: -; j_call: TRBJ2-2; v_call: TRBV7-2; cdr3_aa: CASSRAGAANTGELFF; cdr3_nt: TGTGCCAGCAGCCGGGCGGGGGCCGCGAACACCGGGGAGCTGTTTTTT
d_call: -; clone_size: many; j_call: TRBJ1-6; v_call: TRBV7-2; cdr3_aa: CASSSQAGDSPLHF; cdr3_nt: TGTGCCAGCAGCTCCCAGGCCGGGGATTCACCCCTCCACTTT
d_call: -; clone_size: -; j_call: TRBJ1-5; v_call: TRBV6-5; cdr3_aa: CASRAFQPQHF; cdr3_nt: TGTGCCAGCAGGGCGTTTCAGCCCCAGCATTTT
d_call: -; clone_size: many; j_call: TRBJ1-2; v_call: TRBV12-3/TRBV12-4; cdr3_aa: CASSRTGEGYGYTF; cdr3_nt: TGTGCCAGCAGTCGAACAGGAGAGGGCTATGGCTACACCTTC
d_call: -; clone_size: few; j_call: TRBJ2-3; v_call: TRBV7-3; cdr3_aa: CASSQTNTDTQYF; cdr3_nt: TGTGCCAGCAGCCAAACGAACACAGATACGCAGTATTTT
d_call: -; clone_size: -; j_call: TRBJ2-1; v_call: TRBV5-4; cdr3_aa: CASSWQGRYNEQFF; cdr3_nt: TGTGCCAGCAGCTGGCAGGGACGCTACAATGAGCAGTTCTTC
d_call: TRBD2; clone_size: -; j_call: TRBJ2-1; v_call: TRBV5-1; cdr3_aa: CASSLAPASGAYNEQFF; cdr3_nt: TGCGCCAGCAGCTTGGCCCCGGCTAGCGGGGCCTACAATGAGCAGTTCTTC
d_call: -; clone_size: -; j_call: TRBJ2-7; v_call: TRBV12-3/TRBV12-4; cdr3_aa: CASSSGLGDYEQYF; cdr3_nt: TGTGCCAGCAGTTCTGGCCTTGGGGACTACGAGCAGTACTTC
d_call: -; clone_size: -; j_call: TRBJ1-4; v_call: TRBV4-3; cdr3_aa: CASSQDAGKLFF; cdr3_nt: TGCGCCAGCAGCCAAGACGCGGGAAAACTGTTTTTT
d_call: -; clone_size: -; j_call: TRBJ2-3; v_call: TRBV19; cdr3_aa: CASRLSPDTQYF; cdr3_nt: TGTGCCAGTAGGCTCTCCCCCGATACGCAGTATTTT
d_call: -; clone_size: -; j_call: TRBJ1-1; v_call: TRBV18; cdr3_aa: CASSRDWGNTEAFF; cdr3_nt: TGTGCCAGCTCACGGGATTGGGGGAACACTGAAGCTTTCTTT
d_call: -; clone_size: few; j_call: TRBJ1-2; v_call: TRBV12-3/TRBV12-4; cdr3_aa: CASSLAPYGYTF; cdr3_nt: TGTGCCAGCAGTTTAGCGCCGTATGGCTACACCTTC
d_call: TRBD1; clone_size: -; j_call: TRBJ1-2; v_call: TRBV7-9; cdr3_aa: CASRRTGGVYGYTF; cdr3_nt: TGTGCCAGCAGAAGGACAGGGGGTGTCTATGGCTACACCTTC